The TCR beta chain under discussion was sequenced for a study of somatic mutations in cytotoxic T cells in rheumatoid arthritis. Findings and caveats of the study: In about an eighth of the roughly 65 patients, the largest CD8+ clone exceeded 20% of CD8+ cells. There was no significant difference in CD8+ T-cell clonality between rheumatoid arthritis patients and age-matched healthy controls.

Measured with immunoSEQ multiplex PCR; TCRdb has only the in-frame clones, and not every one. The table includes 19,000 or so clones, about nine tenths detected once. With V trimmed by 6 bases and J by 5 bases, 6 bases remained unmatched. The length of the CDR3 is 12 residues. Germline CDR1 reads SQVTM; CDR2 reads ANQGSEA. With regard to this clone: The antigen remains unidentified.

Positive magnetic bead selection isolated CD4+ and CD8+ cells, and flow cytometry checked purity. The sample taken for sequencing was CD8+ T cells sorted from blood. This chain uses TRBV29-1 with TRBJ2-7, with TRBD1 matching over 8 bases. The receptor comes from a man aged 35-49 years in good health. CDR3 amino acids: CSVPGQVHEQYF. The CDR3 DNA reads as TGCAGCGTGCCGGGACAGGTCCACGAGCAGTACTTC.